The rows below give T cell receptor beta chains drawn from one sample of a study of T cells in Graves' hyperthyroidism and ophthalmopathy. TCRdb redid the calling of the multiplex PCR reads with MiXCR, one entry per CDR3 protein. The table records more than 300,000 distinct CDR3 sequences, approximately 17% of them present only once. Sequenced input: blood. Source of these receptors: a young man with Graves' ophthalmopathy. Each CDR3 is given with its conserved first and last residue. The D gene is left open where the match is weak. Expanded clones get a size class; other rows say once, few or many, or leave the size out.

d_gene | abundance | j_gene | v_gene | CDR3aa | CDR3nt
. | . | TRBJ2-2 | TRBV29-1 | CSVVGVPGDWGSGELFF | TGCAGCGTTGTGGGGGTGCCCGGAGATTGGGGTTCGGGGGAGCTGTTTTTT
TRBD1 | many | TRBJ2-7 | TRBV20-1 | CSAGQAYEQYF | TGCAGTGCCGGACAGGCCTACGAGCAGTACTTC
TRBD1 | many | TRBJ2-7 | TRBV28 | CASTFGDRETYEQYF | TGTGCCAGCACCTTTGGAGACAGGGAAACCTACGAGCAGTACTTC
. | many | TRBJ2-1 | TRBV6-1 | CASSPPIASEQFF | TGTGCCAGCAGCCCCCCTATAGCGAGTGAGCAGTTCTTC
TRBD1 | . | TRBJ2-1 | TRBV7-6 | CASSNPGQGSYNEQFF | TGTGCCAGCAGCAATCCGGGACAGGGGTCCTACAATGAGCAGTTCTTC
. | many | TRBJ2-3 | TRBV28 | CASSIVSHQADTQYF | TGTGCCAGCAGCATAGTTAGCCACCAAGCGGATACGCAGTATTTT
. | . | TRBJ2-7 | TRBV14 | CASSQLGTYEQYF | TGTGCCAGCAGCCAACTAGGGACTTACGAGCAGTACTTC
. | many | TRBJ1-5 | TRBV2 | CASSEMGNNQPQHF | TGTGCCAGCAGTGAAATGGGCAACAATCAGCCCCAGCATTTT
. | . | TRBJ1-2 | TRBV29-1 | CSVEDGGSEGYTF | TGCAGCGTTGAAGATGGGGGGTCGGAAGGCTACACCTTC
. | few | TRBJ1-4 | TRBV12-3/TRBV12-4 | CASGQSFDEKLFF | TGTGCCAGCGGGCAGTCCTTTGATGAAAAACTGTTTTTT
. | . | TRBJ2-1 | TRBV18 | CASSLGLAGYSEQFF | TGTGCCAGCTCATTAGGGCTAGCCGGCTACAGTGAGCAGTTCTTC
. | . | TRBJ1-3 | TRBV4-1 | CASSQQADSGNTIYF | TGCGCCAGCAGCCAACAGGCCGACTCTGGAAACACCATATATTTT
. | . | TRBJ2-7 | TRBV28 | CASSLRQTDSYEQYF | TGTGCCAGCAGTTTAAGACAGACTGACTCCTACGAGCAGTACTTC
. | . | TRBJ2-7 | TRBV7-8 | CASSSSPKYEQYF | TGTGCCAGCAGCTCGTCCCCTAAATACGAGCAGTACTTC
. | . | TRBJ1-1 | TRBV20-1 | CSASADRAFF | TGCAGTGCTAGCGCGGATAGGGCTTTCTTT
TRBD2 | many | TRBJ2-5 | TRBV4-1 | CASSHVTSGARETQYF | TGCGCCAGCAGCCACGTGACTAGCGGGGCCCGGGAGACCCAGTACTTC
. | many | TRBJ2-7 | TRBV2 | CASSEDNEQYF | TGTGCCAGCAGCGAAGACAACGAGCAGTACTTC
. | many | TRBJ2-5 | TRBV6-5 | CASSYYGGTGTRETQYF | TGTGCCAGCAGTTACTACGGAGGGACCGGGACTCGAGAGACCCAGTACTTC
. | . | TRBJ2-7 | TRBV4-1 | CASSQEGRVHEQYF | TGCGCCAGCAGCCAAGAGGGCAGGGTCCACGAGCAGTACTTC
. | . | TRBJ1-5 | TRBV9 | CASSPSGGIDQPQHF | TGTGCCAGCAGCCCCTCGGGAGGGATCGATCAGCCCCAGCATTTT
TRBD1 | . | TRBJ1-4 | TRBV9 | CASSAPGGLGEKLFF | TGTGCCAGCAGCGCCCCAGGGGGCCTGGGGGAAAAACTGTTTTTT
TRBD1 | many | TRBJ2-1 | TRBV20-1 | CSATRDRGNEQFF | TGCAGTGCTACGCGGGACAGGGGGAATGAGCAGTTCTTC
TRBD1 | few | TRBJ1-5 | TRBV30 | CAWTQGQGFQPQHF | TGTGCCTGGACTCAGGGACAGGGGTTTCAGCCCCAGCATTTT
TRBD1 | many | TRBJ1-5 | TRBV3-1 | CASSPAGGWGQPQHF | TGTGCCAGCAGCCCTGCAGGGGGCTGGGGACAGCCCCAGCATTTT
TRBD2 | few | TRBJ2-2 | TRBV6-9 | CASSYLPSGDTGELFF | TGTGCCAGCAGTTATCTGCCTAGCGGGGACACCGGGGAGCTGTTTTTT
. | . | TRBJ1-1 | TRBV5-6 | CASSSPWENSNTEAFF | TGTGCCAGCAGCTCCCCGTGGGAAAATTCGAACACTGAAGCTTTCTTT
TRBD1 | many | TRBJ1-1 | TRBV5-1 | CASSLEGTGGSEAFF | TGCGCCAGCAGCTTGGAGGGGACAGGGGGGTCTGAAGCTTTCTTT
. | few | TRBJ1-1 | TRBV20-1 | CSARGNEAFF | TGCAGTGCACGGGGGAATGAAGCTTTCTTT
. | many | TRBJ1-1 | TRBV3-1 | CASRPGSQITEAFF | TGTGCCAGCAGGCCGGGGTCCCAGATAACTGAAGCTTTCTTT
. | many | TRBJ2-3 | TRBV28 | CASSFSQGGTDTQYF | TGTGCCAGCAGTTTCTCACAGGGCGGCACAGATACGCAGTATTTT
TRBD1 | . | TRBJ2-1 | TRBV19 | CASRGQGAAWNEQFF | TGTGCCAGTAGGGGACAGGGGGCCGCCTGGAATGAGCAGTTCTTC
TRBD2 | few | TRBJ2-4 | TRBV4-1 | CASSPRLAELAKNIQYF | TGCGCCAGCAGCCCCCGACTAGCGGAACTAGCCAAAAACATTCAGTACTTC
TRBD1 | many | TRBJ2-7 | TRBV29-1 | CSVVRDRGTYEQYF | TGCAGCGTGGTCCGGGACAGGGGTACCTACGAGCAGTACTTC
. | few | TRBJ1-5 | TRBV27 | CASSPGYIQPQHF | TGTGCCAGCAGCCCAGGGTATATCCAGCCCCAGCATTTT
. | . | TRBJ1-1 | TRBV7-3 | CASNLGGGGTEAFF | TGTGCCAGCAACTTGGGTGGGGGCGGCACTGAAGCTTTCTTT
TRBD1 | . | TRBJ2-7 | TRBV6-1 | CASNPRDRDHYEQYF | TGTGCCAGCAACCCCCGGGACAGGGACCACTACGAGCAGTACTTC
. | many | TRBJ2-1 | TRBV3-1 | CASSQAGDYQFF | TGTGCCAGCAGCCAAGCTGGAGATTACCAGTTCTTC
. | once | TRBJ2-5 | TRBV12-3/TRBV12-4 | CASSLPGLTETQYF | TGTGCCAGCAGCTTACCGGGGCTAACGGAGACCCAGTACTTC